Detailed here is one T cell receptor (beta chain). With 11 bases removed from V and 0 bases from J, the gap between germline ends came to 11 bases. CDR1 and CDR2 (germline): MDHEN, SYDVKM. The CDR3 extends over 14 amino acids. Generated by immunoSEQ multiplex PCR, the TCRdb table keeps only in-frame clones and is missing some. This sample yields about 80,000 clones, of which around 85% are seen a single time; around 2% belongs to the top ten. The entry originates in a study of OX40 agonist ivuxolimab in advanced cancers. Study-wide context: Three patients, one with hepatocellular carcinoma and two with cutaneous melanoma, achieved partial responses.

V usage is TRBV28 and J usage is TRBJ1-6; D gene ambiguous. The sequenced sample was CD4+ or CD8+ T cells sorted from blood, obtained in a trial of the OX40 agonist ivuxolimab. This sequence was found in an adult with an advanced solid tumor such as melanoma, head and neck, liver or kidney cancer. Here the CDR3 reads CAGVASSYNSPLHF. The CDR3 bases are TGTGCCGGCGTTGCGAGCTCCTATAATTCACCCCTCCACTTT.